The 12 T cell receptor beta chains listed next were all sequenced from one sample in a study of regulatory T cells in long-lasting Graves disease. Sample time point: persistent/refractory GD, antithyroid drugs over 5 years with positive TRAb. The TCR library was made from RNA that had been extracted from PBMCs in TRIzol. Researchers made TCR beta libraries by using iRepertoire HTBI primers and running Arm-PCR on CDR3 regions. Each CDR3 protein gets one entry after TCRdb re-called the multiplex PCR reads with MiXCR. The sample carries roughly 500,000 distinct CDR3 sequences, 20% recorded once. This specimen was peripheral blood mononuclear cells (PBMCs), taken when the disease was refractory, from a patient treated with antithyroid drugs. These receptor sequences come from a female donor with Graves disease.

This clonotype was seen ten or more times. The rearrangement joins TRBV2 to TRBJ1-1, with 9 bases identical to TRBD1. The length of the CDR3 is 14 residues. The germline V gene encodes CDR1 SNHLY and CDR2 FYNNEI. Trimming removed 7 bases from V and 1 base from J; junction bases left unmatched: 4. CDR3 region: CASTAGQGNTEAFF. DNA of the CDR3: TGTGCCAGCACTGCGGGACAGGGGAACACTGAAGCTTTCTTT.

This clonotype appeared many times. V is TRBV18 and J is TRBJ2-5; D might be TRBD2 (5 bases). Trimming took 0 bases from V and 4 from J, leaving 15 bases between them. The germline V gene has CDR1 KGHSH and CDR2 LQKENI. The CDR3 is made up of 16 amino acids. For the CDR3, the DNA is TGTGCCAGCTCACCACCAATACAAGTACGGGGAGAGACCCAGTACTTC. The encoded protein is CASSPPIQVRGETQYF.

This chain joins TRBV7-9 and TRBJ2-6; D is perhaps TRBD1 (5 bases). CDR3 length: 20 amino acids. The V gene's germline CDR1 is SEHNR and CDR2 FQNEAQ (reference sequence). V was trimmed by 3 bases and J by 0 bases, leaving 21 bases between them. In nucleotides, the CDR3 is TGTGCCAGCAGCTTGCTGACAGTACAGGCAATCAGCTCTGGGGCCAACGTCCTGACTTTC. Its translation: CASSLLTVQAISSGANVLTF.

This clonotype showed up many times. The chain carries TRBV12-3 or TRBV12-4 and TRBJ1-1; 9 bases are a match to TRBD1. The CDR3 spans 15 residues. The V segment lost 6 bases and the J segment 1 base; nucleotides outside the gene matches: 6. The CDR3 spells CASRVTGGANTEAFF. The DNA of the CDR3 is TGTGCCAGCAGGGTTACAGGGGGCGCGAACACTGAAGCTTTCTTT.

The rearrangement links TRBV25-1 to TRBJ1-5; no clear D gene. Germline V gene lookup returns CDR1 MGHDK and CDR2 SYGVNS. V lost 3 bases, J lost 9 bases, and 15 bases lay in between. There are 14 residues in the CDR3. As DNA, the CDR3 is TGTGCCAGCAGTGAGCGCGGGGTTCGTCGGCCCCAGCATTTT. Encoded protein: CASSERGVRRPQHF.

This clonotype was counted ten times or more. The chain joins TRBV6-1 to TRBJ1-5; D uncertain. Germline V gene sequence: CDR1 MNHNS, CDR2 SASEGT. V lost 6 bases, J lost 3 bases, and 15 bases lay in between. This CDR3 comprises 15 residues. The DNA of the CDR3 is TGTGCCAGCAGGGTTACGTCCGACGCCAATCAGCCCCAGCATTTT. As protein: CASRVTSDANQPQHF.

On this clonotype itself: This clone may be a read error of a much larger clone one base away. The rearrangement joins TRBV28 to TRBJ2-5, with D possibly matching TRBD2 (6 bases). The CDR3 is 15 amino acids. Germline V CDR1 and CDR2: MDHEN, SYDVKM. CDR3 region: CTSSPGLTRAETQYF. The CDR3 DNA follows: TGTACCAGCAGCCCGGGACTCACCCGGGCAGAGACCCAGTACTTC.

This sequence joins TRBV28 and TRBJ2-3; D remains ambiguous. This CDR3 is 13 amino acids long. V shed 5 bases and J shed 4 bases, with 10 bases lying between them. Germline lookup yields CDR1 MDHEN and CDR2 SYDVKM. The CDR3 region is CASSPLNPDTQYF. CDR3 coding DNA: TGTGCCAGCAGTCCGTTGAATCCAGATACGCAGTATTTT.

The chain links TRBV13 to TRBJ2-5, with D hard to call. V dropped 4 bases and J dropped 0 bases, with 12 bases sitting between them. Germline V lookup: CDR1 PRHDT, CDR2 FYEKMQ (reference sequence). CDR3 length equals 15 residues. CDR3 sequence (DNA): TGTGCCAGCAGCTCAATTCGACTGGACCAAGAGACCCAGTACTTC. It specifies CASSSIRLDQETQYF.

There are a few counts of this clonotype. V and J are TRBV7-9 and TRBJ2-2, with TRBD1 matching over 8 bases. CDR1 is SEHNR, CDR2 FQNEAQ, per germline (reference sequence). The CDR3 length is 14 residues. V lost 4 bases and J lost 5; bases outside the gene matches: 3. Written as DNA, the CDR3 is TGTGCCAGCAGCTCGACAGGGGTTACCGGGGAGCTGTTTTTT. Translating it yields CASSSTGVTGELFF.

This rearrangement joins TRBV7-9 to TRBJ1-2; 8 bases are shared with TRBD1. CDR1 is SEHNR, CDR2 FQNEAQ, per germline (reference sequence). The CDR3 consists of 15 residues. With V trimmed by 1 base and J by 2 bases, 3 bases remained unmatched. CDR3 bases: TGTGCCAGCAGCTTAGAAACAGGGGGGAACTATGGCTACACCTTC. Its protein product is CASSLETGGNYGYTF.

V gene TRBV12-3 or TRBV12-4 combines with J gene TRBJ2-1, with TRBD2 matching over 12 bases. The CDR3 consists of 16 residues. V dropped 4 bases and J dropped 4; count of bases not matched to a gene: 5. The chain's CDR3 is CASSYRLAGAYNEQFF. The CDR3 DNA is TGTGCCAGCAGTTACAGACTAGCGGGGGCATACAATGAGCAGTTCTTC.